These 25 T cell receptor beta chains came from one sample sequenced in a study of OX40 agonist ivuxolimab in advanced cancers. The protocol was immunoSEQ multiplex PCR, while the TCRdb copy is restricted to in-frame clones and leaves out a portion. The data show 30,000 to 35,000 clones, with more than 85% seen just once and 38% held by the top ten. Here the sequenced sample was CD4+ or CD8+ T cells sorted from blood, taken in a trial of the OX40 agonist ivuxolimab. These TCRs come from an adult with an advanced solid tumor such as melanoma, head and neck, liver or kidney cancer.

This chain's CDR3 is CASSPLGAGIYSNQPQHF. The CDR3 region has the DNA TGTGCCAGCAGCCCCCTAGGGGCGGGGATATATAGCAATCAGCCCCAGCATTTT. The V call is TRBV27, the J call TRBJ1-5; maybe TRBD1 (5 bases). CDR1 and CDR2 from the germline V gene are MNHEY and SMNVEV (reference sequence). The CDR3 extends over 18 amino acids. Trimming cost V 6 bases and J 0 bases, with 21 bases left between them.

The chain has TRBV7-6 and TRBJ2-4; no clear D. Germline CDR1 SGHVS, CDR2 FNYEAQ. This CDR3 comprises 17 residues. Trimming removed 5 bases at V and 3 bases at J, with 20 bases between. Written as DNA, the CDR3 is TGTGCCAGCAGCACCCCCGTGAGCTGGCCGAACAAAAACATTCAGTACTTC. It encodes CASSTPVSWPNKNIQYF.

V gene TRBV28 combines with J gene TRBJ1-2, with D unresolved. The V gene lost 5 bases and the J gene lost 8 bases, with 15 bases spanning the gap. CDR3 size: 13 residues. CDR1 is MDHEN, CDR2 SYDVKM, per germline. CDR3: CASSGSRSSGYTF. For the CDR3, the DNA is TGTGCCAGCAGTGGATCCAGGTCCAGCGGCTACACCTTC.

This sequence joins TRBV23-1 and TRBJ2-5; unclear D gene. TRBV23-1 has ORF status, its function being uncertain. This CDR3 comprises 14 residues. The V gene lost 0 bases and the J gene lost 5 bases, with 10 bases spanning the gap. CDR3 DNA: TGCGCCAGCAGTCAATCGTACAGTAGGGAGACCCAGTACTTC. Its protein product is CASSQSYSRETQYF.

In its sample, this clone was seen once. This rearrangement joins TRBV13 to TRBJ2-5; no definite D call. Germline V CDR1 and CDR2: PRHDT, FYEKMQ (reference sequence). This CDR3 has 15 residues. With 5 bases removed from V and 5 bases from J, the gap between germline ends came to 18 bases. As DNA, the CDR3 is TGTGCCAGCAGCCATGCGTCGCAGGATGTGGAGACCCAGTACTTC. Its translation: CASSHASQDVETQYF.

The chain employs TRBV5-1 and TRBJ1-1, with D unclear. Trimming stripped 5 bases from V and 0 bases from J, with 14 bases between. This CDR3 is built from 15 residues. Looked up from germline, CDR1 is SGHRS and CDR2 is YFSETQ. CDR3: CASRPGPDMNTEAFF. The CDR3 DNA sequence: TGCGCCAGCAGGCCCGGGCCTGACATGAACACTGAAGCTTTCTTT.

The chain joins TRBV4-3 to TRBJ1-3; no reliable D call. This CDR3 spans 16 amino acids. Trimming stripped 3 bases from V and 6 bases from J, with 18 bases between. The germline V gene has CDR1 LGHNA and CDR2 YSLEER. CDR3 DNA sequence: TGCGCCAGCAGCCACCTAGGCCGGGTGGGTGCAAACACCATATATTTT. It yields the protein CASSHLGRVGANTIYF.

The CDR3 DNA is TGTGCCAGCAGCGTAGATGGGACATTTCAAGAGACCCAGTACTTC. Its protein is CASSVDGTFQETQYF. This chain joins TRBV9 and TRBJ2-5, with D maybe TRBD1 (6 bases). CDR1 is SGDLS, CDR2 YYNGEE, per germline. The CDR3 contains 15 residues. Trimming shortened V by 0 bases and J by 2 bases, and 11 bases separated the two germline ends. Supplemented by reference TRBV9 and TRBJ2-5, the full variable domain reads DSGVTQTPKHLITATGQRVTLRCSPRSGDLSVYWYQQSLDQGLQFLIQYYNGEERAKGNILERFSAQQFPDLHSELNLSSLELGDSALYFCASSVDGTFQETQYFGPGTRLLVL.

The count of this clone is one. The CDR3 spells CASSDDLDRGLEKLFF. As DNA, the CDR3 is TGTGCCAGCAGCGACGATTTGGACAGGGGGCTTGAAAAACTGTTTTTT. This chain uses TRBV4-2 with TRBJ1-4; 11 bases are a match to TRBD1. After removal of 5 bases from V and 7 bases from J, the junction contained 9 bases not matched to a gene. This CDR3 is built from 16 residues. Germline CDR1 reads LGHNA; CDR2 reads YNFKEQ.

This clone was counted a few times. V gene TRBV6-1 combines with J gene TRBJ2-7; D possibly corresponds to TRBD1 (6 bases). This CDR3 is 15 amino acids long. With 2 bases removed from V and 4 bases from J, the gap between germline ends came to 15 bases. The germline V gene encodes CDR1 MNHNS and CDR2 SASEGT. As DNA, the CDR3 is TGTGCCAGCAGTGAACCTGACAGGCATGGGTACGAGCAGTACTTC. Translating it yields CASSEPDRHGYEQYF.

This chain uses TRBV14 with TRBJ2-7; 7 bases align to TRBD1. V was pared by 5 bases and J by 2 bases, with 9 bases of the junction left unmatched. Germline V gene lookup returns CDR1 SGHDN and CDR2 FVKESK. The CDR3 runs 15 residues. For the CDR3, the DNA is TGTGCCAGCAGCTCACTCCGGGACAGAGCCTACGAGCAGTACTTC. Residues: CASSSLRDRAYEQYF.

The chain carries TRBV6-4 and TRBJ2-7; D not resolved. CDR3 size: 13 residues. The germline V and J ends were trimmed by 5 bases and 6 bases, with 14 bases remaining between them. In germline, CDR1 is MRHNA, CDR2 SNTAGT. CDR3 protein: CASSPFPGAEQYF. CDR3 bases: TGTGCCAGCAGTCCCTTCCCCGGTGCCGAGCAGTACTTC.

This chain links TRBV21-1 with TRBJ2-3; no DNA check was done on the table's D call, TRBD2. TRBV21-1 is given as a pseudogene. The CDR3 runs 14 residues. The CDR3 is CASSWGGAGDTQYF. The CDR3 DNA sequence: TGTGCCAGCAGCTGGGGAGGGGCCGGAGATACGCAGTATTTT.

V and J are TRBV7-9 and TRBJ2-2; tentative D call: TRBD2 (6 bases). CDR3 length: 16 residues. The V gene's germline CDR1 is SEHNR and CDR2 FQNEAQ (reference sequence). Between the trimmed V and J ends, which lost 3 bases and 5 bases, there was a span of 16 bases. As DNA, the CDR3 is TGTGCCAGCAGCTTCTATACAGGAGGGTGGACCGGGGAGCTGTTTTTT. Its translation is CASSFYTGGWTGELFF.

V usage is TRBV19 and J usage is TRBJ2-7, with unresolved D. The ends were cut back, 3 bases at V and 2 bases at J, with 14 bases in the middle. Germline V gives CDR1 LNHDA, CDR2 SQIVND (reference sequence). There are 15 residues in the CDR3. The CDR3 DNA sequence: TGTGCCAGTAGTATCTATCCCGGGCCAGCCTACGAGCAGTACTTC. Its translation is CASSIYPGPAYEQYF.

The chain couples TRBV19 to TRBJ2-7; tentative D call: TRBD1 (5 bases). CDR3 length: 14 residues. Germline assignment: CDR1 LNHDA and CDR2 SQIVND (reference sequence). Trimming removed 3 bases at V and 2 bases at J, with 11 bases between. Here the CDR3 DNA reads TGTGCCAGTAGTATCGCGGACACAACCTACGAGCAGTACTTC. Amino acids: CASSIADTTYEQYF.

This clone was seen a single time. This chain links TRBV29-1 with TRBJ2-7; 8 nucleotides line up with TRBD1. With 5 bases clipped from V and 5 bases from J, the junction kept 8 bases outside the gene matches. CDR3 size: 13 residues. Germline lookup yields CDR1 SQVTM and CDR2 ANQGSEA. The CDR3 loop is CSVLRDRFNEQYF. The DNA of the CDR3 is TGCAGCGTTCTCCGGGACAGGTTCAACGAGCAGTACTTC.

The CDR3 DNA follows: TGTGCCAGCAGCCCTAGGGGCGGGAGTGACACAGATACGCAGTATTTT. Translated, it gives CASSPRGGSDTDTQYF. The chain is built from TRBV4-2 and TRBJ2-3; 7 nucleotides match TRBD2. The CDR3 totals 16 residues. Germline V gene sequence: CDR1 LGHNA, CDR2 YNFKEQ. V shed 4 bases, J shed 2 bases, and the junction held 9 bases outside the gene matches.

The V and J genes are TRBV4-1 and TRBJ2-7; perhaps TRBD2 as D (6 bases). The CDR3 consists of 15 residues. Germline assignment: CDR1 MGHRA and CDR2 YSYEKL. V was pared by 2 bases and J by 4 bases, with 15 bases between. The CDR3 sequence is CASSQPRRGRYEQYF. The CDR3 region has the DNA TGCGCCAGCAGCCAACCTCGGAGGGGCCGGTACGAGCAGTACTTC.

The chain is built from TRBV28 and TRBJ2-7, with 11 positions matching TRBD2. The germline V gene has CDR1 MDHEN and CDR2 SYDVKM. V lost 3 bases to trimming and J lost 3 bases; unmatched junction nucleotides: 7. This CDR3 spans 16 amino acids. The DNA for the CDR3 is TGTGCCAGCAGTTTCCGGCTAGCGGGAGGCCTCTACGAGCAGTACTTC. Translation: CASSFRLAGGLYEQYF. The whole variable domain, remainder taken from reference TRBV28 and TRBJ2-7, is DVKVTQSSRYLVKRTGEKVFLECVQDMDHENMFWYRQDPGLGLRLIYFSYDVKMKEKGDIPEGYSVSREKKERFSLILESASTNQTSMYLCASSFRLAGGLYEQYFGPGTRLTVT.

V and J are TRBV4-1 and TRBJ2-3; D remains unclear. From germline, CDR1 is MGHRA and CDR2 YSYEKL. This CDR3 has 11 residues. V lost 6 bases and J lost 3, with 4 bases in between. The CDR3 region has the DNA TGCGCCAGCAGGGCTACAGATACGCAGTATTTT. It specifies CASRATDTQYF.

This rearrangement joins TRBV6-5 to TRBJ1-3; unclear D gene. Germline CDR1 MNHEY, CDR2 SVGAGI. Deletions cut 7 bases from V and 0 bases from J, with 7 bases between. The CDR3 is made up of 13 amino acids. Here the CDR3 reads CASTKLSGNTIYF. DNA for the CDR3: TGTGCCAGCACAAAGCTCTCTGGAAACACCATATATTTT.

The chain carries TRBV21-1 and TRBJ2-3. TRBV21-1 is a pseudogene locus. The CDR3 extends over 18 amino acids. CDR3 residues: CASSRPVGRNICTDTQYF. CDR3 nucleotides: TGTGCCAGCAGCAGGCCAGTAGGGCGGAACATTTGCACAGATACGCAGTATTTT.

The chain links TRBV6-5 to TRBJ1-1; maybe TRBD1 (6 bases). The germline V and J ends were trimmed by 0 bases and 5 bases, with 16 bases remaining between them. The CDR3 consists of 16 residues. The germline gives CDR1 MNHEY, CDR2 SVGAGI. CDR3 DNA: TGTGCCAGCAGTTACTCGTTTACAGGGATAGGAACTGAAGCTTTCTTT. Encoded protein: CASSYSFTGIGTEAFF.

The V gene is TRBV27, the J gene TRBJ1-1, with D unresolved. Trimming left V 4 bases short and J 2 bases short, with 8 bases between. This CDR3 spans 13 amino acids. Germline CDR1 MNHEY, CDR2 SMNVEV (reference sequence). This chain's CDR3 is CASSSFVNTEAFF. The CDR3 DNA follows: TGTGCCAGCAGTTCCTTTGTCAACACTGAAGCTTTCTTT.